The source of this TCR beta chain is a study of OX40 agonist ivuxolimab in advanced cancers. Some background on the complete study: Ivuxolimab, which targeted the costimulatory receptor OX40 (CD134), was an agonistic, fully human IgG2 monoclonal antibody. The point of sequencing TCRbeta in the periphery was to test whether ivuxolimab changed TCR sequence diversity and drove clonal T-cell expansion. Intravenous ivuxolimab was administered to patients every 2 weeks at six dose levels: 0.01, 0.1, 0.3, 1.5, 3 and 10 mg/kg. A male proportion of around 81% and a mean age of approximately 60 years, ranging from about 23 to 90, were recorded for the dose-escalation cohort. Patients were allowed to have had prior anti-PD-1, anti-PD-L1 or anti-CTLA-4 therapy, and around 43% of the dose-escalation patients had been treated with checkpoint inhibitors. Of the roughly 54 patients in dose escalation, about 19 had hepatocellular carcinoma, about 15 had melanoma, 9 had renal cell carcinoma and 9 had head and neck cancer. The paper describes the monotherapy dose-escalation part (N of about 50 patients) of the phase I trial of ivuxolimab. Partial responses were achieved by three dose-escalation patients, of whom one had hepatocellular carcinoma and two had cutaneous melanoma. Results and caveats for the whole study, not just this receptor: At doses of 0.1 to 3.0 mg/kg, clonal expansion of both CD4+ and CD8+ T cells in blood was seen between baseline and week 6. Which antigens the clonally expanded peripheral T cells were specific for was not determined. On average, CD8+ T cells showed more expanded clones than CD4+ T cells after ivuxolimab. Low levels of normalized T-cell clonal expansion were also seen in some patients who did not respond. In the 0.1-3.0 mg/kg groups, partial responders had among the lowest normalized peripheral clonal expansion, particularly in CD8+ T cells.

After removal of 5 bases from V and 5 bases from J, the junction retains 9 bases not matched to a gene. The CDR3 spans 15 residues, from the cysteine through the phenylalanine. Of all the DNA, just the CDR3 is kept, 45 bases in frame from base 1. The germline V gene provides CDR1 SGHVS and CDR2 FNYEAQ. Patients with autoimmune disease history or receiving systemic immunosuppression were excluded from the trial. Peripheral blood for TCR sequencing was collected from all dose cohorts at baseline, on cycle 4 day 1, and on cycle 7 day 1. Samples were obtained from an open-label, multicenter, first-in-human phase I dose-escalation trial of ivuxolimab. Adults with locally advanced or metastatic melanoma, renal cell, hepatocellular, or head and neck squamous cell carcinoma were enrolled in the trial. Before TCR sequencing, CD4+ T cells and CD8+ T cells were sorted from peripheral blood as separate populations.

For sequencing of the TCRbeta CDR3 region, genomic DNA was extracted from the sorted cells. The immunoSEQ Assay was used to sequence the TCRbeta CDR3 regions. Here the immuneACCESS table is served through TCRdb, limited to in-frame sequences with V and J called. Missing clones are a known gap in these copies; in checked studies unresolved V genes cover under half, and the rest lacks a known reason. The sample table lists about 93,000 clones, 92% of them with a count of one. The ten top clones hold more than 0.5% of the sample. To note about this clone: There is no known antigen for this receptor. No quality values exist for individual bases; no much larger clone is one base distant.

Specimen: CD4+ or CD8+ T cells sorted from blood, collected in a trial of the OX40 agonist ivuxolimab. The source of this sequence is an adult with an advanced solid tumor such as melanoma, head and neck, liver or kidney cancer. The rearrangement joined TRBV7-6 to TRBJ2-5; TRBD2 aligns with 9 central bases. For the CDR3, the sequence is CASSLSISGSETQYF. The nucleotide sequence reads TGTGCCAGCAGCCTCTCTATTAGCGGGAGTGAGACCCAGTACTTC.